This T cell receptor (beta chain) appears in the sequencing data of a study of blood T cell repertoires in COVID-19. Trimming pared 6 bases from V and 4 bases from J, leaving 12 bases between. Germline CDR1 is MDHEN and CDR2 is SYDVKM. The CDR3 contains 13 residues. In the authors' methods: Amplification with reference gene primers provided the estimates of nucleated cell counts. Profiling relied on immunoSEQ multiplex PCR, and the TCRdb table lists in-frame clones only, not all of them. From that table come the V and J calls and clone size; the DNA was used to work out D and trimming. In the table there are approximately 220,000 clones, approximately 81% of which are singletons. This clone was seen a handful of times.

The V gene is TRBV28, the J gene TRBJ1-1; the D gene is possibly TRBD1 (6 bases). Sample: peripheral blood. The TCR sequence derives from a woman over 75 with acute or convalescent COVID-19. The CDR3, as DNA: TGTGCCAGCAGCCGAACAGGGACCACTGAAGCTTTCTTT. It yields the protein CASSRTGTTEAFF. Variable domain in full (rest from reference TRBV28 and TRBJ1-1): DVKVTQSSRYLVKRTGEKVFLECVQDMDHENMFWYRQDPGLGLRLIYFSYDVKMKEKGDIPEGYSVSREKKERFSLILESASTNQTSMYLCASSRTGTTEAFFGQGTRLTVV.